These 6 T cell receptor beta chains share one sample of origin, sequenced in a study of cytotoxic CD8 clonotypes in ibrutinib-treated CLL. TCRdb's table, derived via immunoSEQ multiplex PCR, lists solely in-frame clones and lacks some. This table holds roughly 30,000 clones, 70% to 80% found once. The sample consisted of PBMCs, taken after 36 months of ibrutinib treatment. These receptors came from a human donor with chronic lymphocytic leukemia.

This rearrangement joins TRBV7-3 to TRBJ2-1; D is possibly TRBD1 or TRBD2 (6 bases each). Trimming pared 2 bases from V and 5 bases from J, leaving 13 bases between. Per the germline V gene, CDR1 is SGHTA and CDR2 is FQGTGA. The CDR3 is 15 residues long. The CDR3 loop reads CASSLDSGAHNEQFF. The DNA for the CDR3 is TGTGCCAGCAGCTTAGACTCGGGGGCGCACAATGAGCAGTTCTTC.

The rearrangement joins TRBV18 to TRBJ2-7, with D possibly being TRBD2 (5 bases). Germline CDR1 reads KGHSH; CDR2 reads LQKENI. V dropped 2 bases and J dropped 6 bases, with 14 bases sitting between them. There are 14 residues in the CDR3. CDR3 in DNA: TGTGCCAGCTCACCATTAGAGGGTCTCTCCGAGCAGTACTTC. It specifies CASSPLEGLSEQYF.

The V and J genes are TRBV19 and TRBJ1-1; D remains ambiguous. Deletions cut 8 bases from V and 1 base from J, with 8 bases between. This CDR3 spans 12 amino acids. Germline CDR1 reads LNHDA; CDR2 reads SQIVND (reference sequence). CDR3 protein: CASSHGNTEAFF. The CDR3 region has the DNA TGTGCCAGTTCTCACGGGAACACTGAAGCTTTCTTT.

V gene TRBV30 combines with J gene TRBJ1-3; D is undetermined. Germline CDR1 reads GTSNPN; CDR2 reads SVGIG (reference sequence). V was cut by 4 bases and J by 0 bases, with 7 bases left in between. The CDR3 covers 13 residues. CDR3 DNA: TGTGCCTGGACGGGGAGCTCTGGAAACACCATATATTTT. Translating gives CAWTGSSGNTIYF.

This clone was observed a handful of times. The chain combines TRBV4-2 with TRBJ1-6; 8 positions agree with TRBD1. The CDR3 extends over 14 amino acids. J gave up 5 bases and V 5 bases, and 2 bases lay outside the gene matches. CDR1 is LGHNA, CDR2 YNFKEQ, per germline. In DNA, the CDR3 is TGTGCCAGCAGCAAGGGACAGGATAATTCACCCCTCCACTTT. Its protein product is CASSKGQDNSPLHF.

The chain uses TRBV11-2 and TRBJ1-1; D call uncertain. The V end was cut by 1 base, the J end by 0 bases, with 6 bases between. The CDR3 runs to 14 residues. Germline-derived CDR1 and CDR2 are SGHAT and FQNNGV. CDR3 region: CASSLVTVNTEAFF. DNA for the CDR3: TGTGCCAGCAGCTTAGTCACAGTGAACACTGAAGCTTTCTTT.